The clone carrying this T cell receptor beta chain was detected ten times or more. Antigen unknown. Patients were all untreated before their thyroid surgery. TCRdb used MiXCR to call clones anew from the PCR reads. The data show about 40,000 clones, roughly a sixth seen once. This specimen comes from a study of metastatic and nonmetastatic thyroid tumors. General observations from the study: It was reported that TCR beta diversity was significantly higher in malignant thyroid tumors than benign nodules, in blood and tumor.

V was clipped by 3 bases and J by 6 bases, with 15 bases between them. In germline, CDR1 is KGHSH, CDR2 LQKENI. The CDR3 is 15 residues long. The clonotype was recovered from a female donor with papillary thyroid cancer or a benign thyroid nodule (not recorded which). Some clones in this sample may be carry-over from other donors' samples. The sample taken for sequencing was blood. The genes are TRBV18 and TRBJ2-1, with D perhaps matching TRBD2 (6 bases). The CDR3: CASSPQAWGVNEQFF. For the CDR3, the DNA is TGTGCCAGCTCACCCCAAGCTTGGGGGGTCAATGAGCAGTTCTTC.